The 18 T cell receptor beta chains below all came from one sample that was sequenced in a study of T-cell reconstitution after alpha-beta-depleted transplantation in children. During its preparation, the TCRbeta library received unique molecular identifiers. TCRdb reprocessed the PCR reads via MiXCR and lists one record per CDR3 protein. The data hold around 380,000 distinct CDR3 sequences, with under 13% observed a single time. The sequencing here drew on PBMCs from the stem cell graft donor, taken from the stem cell graft. The receptors derive from a human donor who donated a stem cell graft to a child with acute myeloid leukemia.

This sequence joins TRBV11-2 and TRBJ2-1; 10 bases agree with TRBD2. CDR1 is SGHAT and CDR2 is FQNNGV in the germline V gene. The CDR3 has 14 amino acids. V shed 7 bases and J 9 bases; nucleotides not matched to a gene: 9. CDR3 sequence (DNA): TGTGCCAGCATCCAGGGGACTAGCGACGGTGAGCAGTTCTTC. Translating it yields CASIQGTSDGEQFF.

This clonotype was counted a few times. This chain connects TRBV10-2 to TRBJ2-7; the D gene is possibly TRBD2 (5 bases). The CDR3 consists of 14 residues. V lost 2 bases to trimming and J lost 3 bases, with 11 bases between them. The germline CDR1 and CDR2 sequences are WSHSY and SAAADI. The CDR3 loop is CASSEGSDYYEQYV. CDR3 nucleotides: TGCGCCAGCAGTGAGGGTAGCGACTACTACGAGCAGTACGTC.

This clonotype was seen only a few times. The V gene is TRBV6-5, the J gene TRBJ2-5; 8 positions agree with TRBD2. The CDR3 runs 14 residues. The junction had 2 bases not matched to a gene; V was cut back by 0 bases and J by 5 bases. Germline values: CDR1 MNHEY, CDR2 SVGAGI. The CDR3 loop reads CASSYSAGAETQYF. The CDR3 DNA reads as TGTGCCAGCAGTTACTCAGCGGGGGCGGAGACCCAGTACTTC.

This chain uses TRBV5-1 with TRBJ1-1; D might be TRBD1 (6 bases). Between the trimmed V and J ends, which lost 3 bases and 1 base, there was a span of 10 bases. This CDR3 spans 14 amino acids. Looked up from germline, CDR1 is SGHRS and CDR2 is YFSETQ. CDR3 region: CASSYRTENTEAFF. The CDR3, as DNA: TGCGCCAGCAGCTACAGGACAGAGAACACTGAAGCTTTCTTT.

This clonotype was seen ten or more times. The chain couples TRBV5-1 to TRBJ1-1, with D perhaps TRBD1 (5 bases). The CDR3 spans 12 residues. Germline V lookup: CDR1 SGHRS, CDR2 YFSETQ. V was trimmed by 7 bases and J by 1 base, leaving 8 bases between them. CDR3 protein: CASSGQNTEAFF. The CDR3 DNA is TGCGCCAGCTCCGGACAGAACACTGAAGCTTTCTTT.

The chain has TRBV19 and TRBJ1-4, with D possibly matching TRBD1 (5 bases). This CDR3 region has 15 residues. Trimming took off 1 base at V and 4 bases at J, with 10 bases between the two ends. Germline V gives CDR1 LNHDA, CDR2 SQIVND (reference sequence). The CDR3 DNA sequence: TGTGCCAGTAGTATAGGTGGGGCGATTAATGAAAAACTGTTTTTT. Amino acid sequence: CASSIGGAINEKLFF.

This clonotype has ten or more counts. The chain employs TRBV5-6 and TRBJ2-7; no firm D call. The CDR3 has 13 residues. CDR1 and CDR2 (germline): SGHDT, YYEEEE. Trimming shortened V by 1 base and J by 0 bases, and 5 bases separated the two germline ends. The CDR3, as DNA: TGTGCCAGCAGCTTGTGGAACTCCTACGAGCAGTACTTC. Its protein is CASSLWNSYEQYF. Based on the CDR3 plus reference TRBV5-6 and TRBJ2-7, the full variable domain is DAGVTQSPTHLIKTRGQQVTLRCSPKSGHDTVSWYQQALGQGPQFIFQYYEEEERQRGNFPDRFSGHQFPNYSSELNVNALLLGDSALYLCASSLWNSYEQYFGPGTRLTVT.

This clonotype was seen a few times. The chain joins TRBV7-9 to TRBJ1-2; D unresolved. V lost 7 bases and J lost 2, with 11 bases in between. The CDR3 loop spans 13 amino acids. CDR1 is SEHNR and CDR2 is FQNEAQ in the germline V gene (reference sequence). CDR3 coding DNA: TGTGCCAGCAACCCTCTAAGGAACTATGGCTACACCTTC. As protein: CASNPLRNYGYTF. The entire variable domain, with the rest obtained from reference TRBV7-9 and TRBJ1-2, is as follows: DTGVSQNPRHKITKRGQNVTFRCDPISEHNRLYWYRQTLGQGPEFLTYFQNEAQLEKSRLLSDRFSAERPKGSFSTLEIQRTEQGDSAMYLCASNPLRNYGYTFGSGTRLTVV.

In its sample, this clonotype was seen a few times. The gene calls are TRBV5-5 and TRBJ2-7; 8 bases line up with TRBD1. Germline CDR1 and CDR2: SGHKS and YYEKEE (reference sequence). The junction had 7 bases not matched to a gene; V was cut back by 4 bases and J by 4 bases. The CDR3 is 14 residues long. Written as DNA, the CDR3 is TGTGCCAGCAGCCCCTCGCAGGGGGCATACGAGCAGTACGTC. Translating it yields CASSPSQGAYEQYV.

This clonotype has a handful of counts. The chain joins TRBV6-5 to TRBJ2-7; no reliable D call. Germline V gene data show CDR1 as MNHEY and CDR2 as SVGAGI. The V gene lost 4 bases and the J gene lost 0 bases, with 7 bases spanning the gap. The CDR3 runs 13 residues. The CDR3 nucleotides are TGTGCCAGCAGTTCCGTGGGCTCCTACGAGCAGTACGTC. Translated, it gives CASSSVGSYEQYV.

This clonotype was seen at least ten times. The chain has TRBV7-6 and TRBJ1-1; D is perhaps TRBD1 (6 bases). The CDR3 has 15 amino acids. Germline loops: CDR1 SGHVS, CDR2 FNYEAQ. Trimming took 1 base from V and 3 from J, leaving 12 bases between them. CDR3 in DNA: TGTGCCAGCAGCTTAGAAGACAGGATCTACACTGAAGCTTTCTTT. This sequence encodes CASSLEDRIYTEAFF.

This CDR3 reads CSVDGGAQAFF. In nucleotides, the CDR3 is TGCAGCGTTGACGGCGGGGCTCAAGCTTTCTTT. The rearrangement uses TRBV29-1 and TRBJ1-1, with a tentative D call TRBD1 (5 bases). The CDR3 totals 11 residues. Germline CDR1 and CDR2: SQVTM and ANQGSEA. The V end was cut by 3 bases, the J end by 9 bases, with 11 bases between.

The chain employs TRBV10-3 and TRBJ2-1, with 7 bases lining up with TRBD2. The J segment lost 2 bases and the V segment lost 6 bases, leaving 4 bases of the junction unmatched. The germline V gene has CDR1 ENHRY and CDR2 SYGVKD. The CDR3 consists of 14 residues. The DNA for the CDR3 is TGTGCCATCAGAAGCGGGGATACCTACAATGAGCAGTTCTTC. Its protein is CAIRSGDTYNEQFF.

The gene calls are TRBV7-2 and TRBJ1-3; D possibly corresponds to TRBD1 (6 bases). Germline V lookup: CDR1 SGHTA, CDR2 FQGNSA. V lost 5 bases and J lost 5, with 16 bases in between. This CDR3 is 15 amino acids long. The CDR3 sequence is CASSAQQGRRNTIYF. In nucleotides, the CDR3 is TGTGCCAGCAGCGCCCAACAGGGTCGAAGAAACACCATATATTTT.

Only a few counts were recorded for this clonotype. The chain joins TRBV30 to TRBJ1-2; D gene ambiguous. Trimming left V 3 bases short and J 3 bases short, with 8 bases between. This CDR3 is 12 amino acids long. Per germline, CDR1 GTSNPN and CDR2 SVGIG (reference sequence). This CDR3 is CAWRGRDYGYTF. CDR3 DNA: TGTGCCTGGAGGGGGAGGGACTATGGCTACACCTTC.

Points on this clonotype: This may be a read error, as it is one base from a much larger clone. The chain joins TRBV5-1 to TRBJ2-7; 8 bases align to TRBD2. Trimming cost V 0 bases and J 7 bases; bases outside gene matches: 9. Germline CDR1 is SGHRS and CDR2 is YFSETQ. This CDR3 has 15 amino acids. CDR3 sequence: CASSLALAGHSEQYF. CDR3 coding DNA: TGCGCCAGCAGCTTGGCCTTAGCGGGACATAGTGAGCAGTACTTC.

This rearrangement joins TRBV6-1 to TRBJ1-2, with D possibly matching TRBD1 (6 bases). This CDR3 is 15 amino acids long. The germline gives CDR1 MNHNS, CDR2 SASEGT. Trimming took 7 bases from V and 0 from J, leaving 15 bases between them. Here the CDR3 DNA reads TGTGCCAGCACTCCTTCGGACAGCGCTAACTATGGCTACACCTTC. Encoded protein: CASTPSDSANYGYTF.

Only a few counts were recorded for this clonotype. The junction departs from the called germline gene at one end, perhaps through a read error. The V gene is TRBV7-9, the J gene TRBJ2-7; tentatively, D is TRBD1 (6 bases). CDR1 is SEHNR, CDR2 FQNEAQ, per germline (reference sequence). The CDR3 consists of 12 residues. CDR3 loop: CASSFQTGLLIF. The CDR3 DNA sequence: TGTGCCAGCAGCTTTCAGACAGGACTGTTAATCTTC.